The next 21 T cell receptor beta chains were all read from a single sample in a study of post-analysis software for immune sequencing data. These TCRs are of unknown antigen specificity. General study findings and limits: TRBV segments more frequent in patients than in controls numbered a few and included TRBV5-6, TRBV5-1 and TRBV20-1.

Incorporated into the TCR beta cDNA libraries were unique molecular identifiers, which served to reduce PCR and sequencing biases. From the PCR reads, TCRdb called clonotypes with MiXCR, one entry per CDR3 protein. The data contain some 700,000 distinct CDR3 sequences, about 60% of them seen just once; the ten biggest clones take up 11%. The source material was blood. These TCRs come from a girl aged 2-10 years with multiple sclerosis.

About this clonotype: Germline and junction disagree at one end, which may indicate a read error. The chain has TRBV10-3 and TRBJ2-1; D perhaps matches TRBD2 (6 bases). CDR3 length: 14 residues. CDR1 and CDR2 from the germline V gene are ENHRY and SYGVKD. As DNA, the CDR3 is TGTGTCATCAGTGCCCCGGGAGTCTACAATGAGCAGTTCTTC. As protein: CVISAPGVYNEQFF.

The sample holds one count of this clonotype. V is TRBV20-1 and J is TRBJ1-1; D remains unclear. The CDR3 has 14 residues. The ends were cut back, 1 base at V and 7 bases at J, with 16 bases in the middle. Germline V CDR1 and CDR2: DFQATT, SNEGSKA (reference sequence). The CDR3 is CSARGAGGLDEAFF. CDR3 coding DNA: TGCAGTGCTAGAGGGGCCGGAGGGCTTGATGAAGCTTTCTTT.

The gene calls are TRBV2 and TRBJ2-5; 7 nucleotides match TRBD2. The J call may not be correct, given that the DNA end is closer to TRBJ2-7. This CDR3 has 15 residues. From germline, CDR1 is SNHLY and CDR2 FYNNEI. The CDR3 region has the DNA TGTGCCAGCAGTGAGGGGGGGTCCTCCCTTTACGAGCAGTACTTC. This encodes CASSEGGSSLYEQYF.

This rearrangement joins TRBV11-2 to TRBJ2-5; 8 bases fit TRBD1. The J call may be wrong; the DNA end is better matched by TRBJ2-7. This CDR3 spans 14 amino acids. Germline lookup yields CDR1 SGHAT and CDR2 FQNNGV. The CDR3 DNA reads as TGTGCCAGCAGTTCTTCCCCGGGACAGGTCGAGCAGTACTTC. Translating gives CASSSSPGQVEQYF.

This clonotype has more than one count but fewer than ten. The chain employs TRBV19 and TRBJ2-7; D is perhaps TRBD2 (6 bases). This CDR3 region has 13 residues. V was clipped by 5 bases and J by 5 bases, with 13 bases between them. Germline V lookup: CDR1 LNHDA, CDR2 SQIVND (reference sequence). The CDR3: CASSPRLVDEQYF. Written as DNA, the CDR3 is TGTGCCAGTAGTCCTCGACTAGTCGACGAGCAGTACTTC.

This clonotype showed up just a few times. The chain has TRBV12-3 or TRBV12-4 and TRBJ2-5; TRBD1 matches at 9 bases. Trimming removed 5 bases from V and 1 base from J; junction bases left unmatched: 11. The CDR3 sequence is 17 residues long. Written as DNA, the CDR3 is TGTGCCAGCAGTGACCCCCCGGGACAGGGTTTCCAAGAGACCCAGTACTTC. Its translation is CASSDPPGQGFQETQYF.

For the CDR3, the DNA is TGTGCCAGCACCCGAAGGGGGGGGAGCAAGGATTACAATGAGCAGTTCTTC. Encoded protein: CASTRRGGSKDYNEQFF. The chain couples TRBV11-2 to TRBJ2-1; TRBD2 might be the D (7 bases). V shed 7 bases and J shed 4 bases, with 23 bases lying between them. The CDR3 runs 17 residues. CDR1 is SGHAT and CDR2 is FQNNGV in the germline V gene.

This clonotype has a single count. The J gene is TRBJ2-5, the V gene TRBV29-1; D is unclear. Trimming took 4 bases from V and 2 from J, leaving 8 bases between them. CDR1 and CDR2 (germline): SQVTM, ANQGSEA. The CDR3 covers 12 residues. CDR3 DNA sequence: TGCAGCGTTGTTTCCGCACAAGAGACCCAGTACTTC. This codes for CSVVSAQETQYF.

The table lists this clonotype with a few counts. The chain employs TRBV27 and TRBJ2-1, with 7 nucleotides matching TRBD2. V dropped 0 bases and J dropped 8; count of bases not matched to a gene: 4. The CDR3 covers 14 residues. Germline V gene sequence: CDR1 MNHEY, CDR2 SMNVEV (reference sequence). The CDR3 DNA reads as TGTGCCAGCAGTTTATCGGGAGGGCCGGATGAGCAGTTCTTC. This sequence encodes CASSLSGGPDEQFF.

The chain is built from TRBV6-6 and TRBJ2-7, with 10 bases aligning to TRBD1. With V trimmed by 6 bases and J by 1 base, 3 bases remained unmatched. The CDR3 sequence is 14 residues long. Germline loops: CDR1 MNHNY, CDR2 SVGAGI (reference sequence). The DNA for the CDR3 is TGTGCCAGCAGGCTGGGACAGGGGTCCTACGAGCAGTACTTC. Translated, it gives CASRLGQGSYEQYF.

For this clonotype: The junction departs from germline at one end; a sequencing error may be responsible. The V and J genes are TRBV5-1 and TRBJ1-6, with D tentatively TRBD1 (5 bases). Germline CDR1 SGHRS, CDR2 YFSETQ. CDR3 size: 14 residues. This CDR3 is CASSLETEGSPRHF. The CDR3 DNA reads as TGCGCCAGCAGCTTGGAGACCGAGGGGTCACCCCGCCACTTT.

This chain links TRBV9 with TRBJ2-3, with TRBD2 matching 10 bases. CDR3 length: 15 amino acids. The germline V gene has CDR1 SGDLS and CDR2 YYNGEE. Unmatched junction bases numbered 4, after V lost 2 bases and J lost 4 bases. This CDR3 is CASSVGTSAADTQYF. The CDR3, as DNA: TGTGCCAGCAGCGTGGGGACTAGCGCGGCAGATACGCAGTATTTT.

This CDR3 reads CASSMGQGSNGYTF. CDR3 nucleotides: TGTGCCAGCAGTATGGGACAGGGGAGCAATGGCTACACCTTC. The chain links TRBV12-3 or TRBV12-4 to TRBJ1-2; 10 nucleotides match TRBD1. V was clipped by 5 bases and J by 6 bases; unmatched bases: 6. The CDR3 extends over 14 amino acids.

The DNA of the CDR3 is TGTGCCAGCAGTTGGAGGGAGACCGGGGAGCTGTTTTTT. It yields the protein CASSWRETGELFF. This rearrangement joins TRBV12-3 or TRBV12-4 to TRBJ2-2, with D possibly being TRBD2 (6 bases). The CDR3 totals 13 residues. The germline V and J ends were trimmed by 4 bases and 5 bases, with 8 bases remaining between them.

J is TRBJ2-1 and V is TRBV24-1; 8 bases align to TRBD1. J was trimmed by 4 bases and V by 0 bases; bases with no gene match: 4. This CDR3 has 16 residues. CDR1 is KGHDR, CDR2 SFDVKD, per germline. The DNA for the CDR3 is TGTGCCACCAGTGATTTGTCAGGGGGCGGTTACAATGAGCAGTTCTTC. Translating it yields CATSDLSGGGYNEQFF.

This clonotype was observed a few times. V is TRBV14 and J is TRBJ2-5; TRBD1 matches at 8 bases. CDR1 SGHDN and CDR2 FVKESK come from the germline V gene. V shed 0 bases and J 5 bases; nucleotides not matched to a gene: 14. This CDR3 spans 18 amino acids. CDR3 in DNA: TGTGCCAGCAGCCAAGATTCGGGACAGGTACCCCGGGGGGAGACCCAGTACTTC. As protein: CASSQDSGQVPRGETQYF.

V usage is TRBV9 and J usage is TRBJ1-2, with 8 positions matching TRBD1. CDR1 and CDR2 (germline): SGDLS, YYNGEE. CDR3 size: 14 residues. V lost 4 bases to trimming and J lost 4 bases; unmatched junction nucleotides: 6. The CDR3 sequence: CASSPGDRGYGYTF. The CDR3 coding sequence is TGTGCCAGCAGCCCGGGTGACAGGGGCTATGGCTACACCTTC.

The CDR3 spells CASRRGRTNEQYF. Here the CDR3 DNA reads TGCGCCAGCAGACGCGGGAGGACAAACGAGCAGTACTTC. V and J are TRBV4-1 and TRBJ2-4, with 8 bases that match TRBD2. The J call is in doubt because the DNA end fits TRBJ2-7 better. Per the germline V gene, CDR1 is MGHRA and CDR2 is YSYEKL. CDR3 size: 13 residues.

The V gene is TRBV10-3, the J gene TRBJ2-4, with TRBD2 as a possible D gene (6 bases). The DNA end is more similar to TRBJ2-7, so the J call may be wrong. The CDR3 sequence is 15 residues long. Germline-derived CDR1 and CDR2 are ENHRY and SYGVKD. The CDR3 region has the DNA TGTGCCATCAGTGACCTTTCGACGGGAGAAGGCGAGCAGTACTTC. Amino acids: CAISDLSTGEGEQYF.

J is TRBJ1-4 and V is TRBV7-2; 12 bases fit TRBD1. CDR3 length: 16 residues. Germline CDR1 is SGHTA and CDR2 is FQGNSA. V trimming: 5 bases; J trimming: 9 bases; junction bases outside the gene matches: 10. The CDR3: CASSPPGQGAFQKLFF. CDR3 nucleotide sequence: TGTGCCAGCAGCCCCCCGGGACAGGGGGCATTTCAAAAACTGTTTTTT.

This clonotype showed up just a few times. One end of the junction is discordant with germline, which a read error may explain. The chain couples TRBV5-1 to TRBJ2-7, with 7 bases lining up with TRBD1. The germline V gene encodes CDR1 SGHRS and CDR2 YFSETQ. The CDR3 consists of 13 residues. The CDR3 coding sequence is TGTGCCAGCAGTTTAATAGGGGGCCACGAGCAGTACTTC. Its protein is CASSLIGGHEQYF.